The 8 T cell receptor beta chains below come from one sample, sequenced in a study of blood T cell repertoires in COVID-19. TCRdb's copy holds only in-frame clones and misses some; the assay was immunoSEQ multiplex PCR. Found here are 220,000 or so clones, roughly 84% of them singletons; the top ten hold approximately 6.2%. Sample: PBMCs or T cells enriched from blood (not recorded which). The receptors shown here come from a woman aged 40-49 years who had recovered from COVID-19.

This clone has only one observation. The rearrangement links TRBV7-9 to TRBJ2-7; 11 nucleotides match TRBD1. The germline V gene has CDR1 SEHNR and CDR2 FQNEAQ (reference sequence). The CDR3 consists of 15 residues. J gave up 9 bases and V 5 bases, and 12 bases lay outside the gene matches. The DNA for the CDR3 is TGTGCCAGCAGCCCGGGGACAGGGGGGTTGACCGGGCAGTACTTC. Protein: CASSPGTGGLTGQYF.

The gene calls are TRBV2 and TRBJ2-2; TRBD2 aligns across 11 bases. The germline V gene has CDR1 SNHLY and CDR2 FYNNEI. V dropped 6 bases and J dropped 6; count of bases not matched to a gene: 9. The CDR3 loop spans 16 amino acids. The CDR3 region is CASSATSGIVSGELFF. CDR3 nucleotide sequence: TGTGCCAGCAGCGCGACTAGCGGGATAGTCTCCGGGGAGCTGTTTTTT.

This clone has a handful of counts. The chain recombines TRBV19 with TRBJ2-7, with a possible D match to TRBD1 (6 bases). The CDR3 length is 13 residues. Germline assignment: CDR1 LNHDA and CDR2 SQIVND (reference sequence). The V and J ends lost 2 bases and 6 bases respectively, with 11 bases between them. CDR3 protein: CASSITGTPEQYF. Written as DNA, the CDR3 is TGTGCCAGTAGTATAACAGGGACCCCCGAGCAGTACTTC.

This clone showed up many times. CDR3 in amino acids: CSVNSGGLSSYNEQFF. CDR3 bases: TGCAGCGTCAACTCTGGCGGTTTGAGCTCCTACAATGAGCAGTTCTTC. This sequence joins TRBV29-1 and TRBJ2-1; no firm D call. Germline CDR1 reads SQVTM; CDR2 reads ANQGSEA. V was clipped by 6 bases and J by 0 bases, with 18 bases between them. The CDR3 sequence is 16 residues long.

V and J are TRBV29-1 and TRBJ1-2; D is uncertain. Looked up from germline, CDR1 is SQVTM and CDR2 is ANQGSEA. The V and J ends lost 3 bases and 8 bases respectively, with 10 bases between them. This CDR3 has 11 amino acids. In DNA, the CDR3 is TGCAGCGTTGAGGGGAGGAGGGGCTACACCTTC. Translated, it gives CSVEGRRGYTF.

The J gene is TRBJ1-2, the V gene TRBV25-1; possible D gene TRBD1, 6 bases. V was trimmed by 8 bases and J by 6 bases, leaving 16 bases between them. The CDR3 runs to 13 residues. CDR1 is MGHDK and CDR2 is SYGVNS in the germline V gene. CDR3: CASATGSVDGYTF. In DNA, the CDR3 is TGTGCCAGCGCTACAGGGAGCGTGGATGGCTACACCTTC.

This chain links TRBV6-5 with TRBJ2-1; D might be TRBD1 (5 bases). Germline values: CDR1 MNHEY, CDR2 SVGAGI. V was pared by 0 bases and J by 0 bases, with 9 bases between. CDR3 size: 16 residues. This CDR3 reads CASSYSGASSYNEQFF. The CDR3 DNA follows: TGTGCCAGCAGTTACTCAGGGGCTAGCTCCTACAATGAGCAGTTCTTC.

In this sample, this clone turned up a few times. V gene TRBV18 combines with J gene TRBJ1-4, with D hard to call. The CDR3 runs to 14 residues. Germline assignment: CDR1 KGHSH and CDR2 LQKENI. Trimming left V 0 bases short and J 8 bases short, with 10 bases between. CDR3 coding DNA: TGTGCCAGCTCACCACCGGCCTTTCGAGAAAAACTGTTTTTT. It yields the protein CASSPPAFREKLFF.